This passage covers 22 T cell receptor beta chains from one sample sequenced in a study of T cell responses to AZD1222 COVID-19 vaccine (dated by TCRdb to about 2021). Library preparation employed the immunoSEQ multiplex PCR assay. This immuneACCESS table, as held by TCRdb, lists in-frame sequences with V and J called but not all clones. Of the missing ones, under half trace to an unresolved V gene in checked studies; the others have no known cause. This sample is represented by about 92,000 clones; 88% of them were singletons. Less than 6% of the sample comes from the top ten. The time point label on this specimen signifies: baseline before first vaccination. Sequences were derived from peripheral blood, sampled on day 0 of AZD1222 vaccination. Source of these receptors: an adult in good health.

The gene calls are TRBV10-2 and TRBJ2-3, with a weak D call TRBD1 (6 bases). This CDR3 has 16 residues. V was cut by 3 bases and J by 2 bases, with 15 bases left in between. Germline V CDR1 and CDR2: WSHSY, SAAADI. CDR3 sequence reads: CASSERDTASTDTQYF. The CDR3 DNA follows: TGCGCCAGCAGTGAACGGGACACGGCGTCCACAGATACGCAGTATTTT.

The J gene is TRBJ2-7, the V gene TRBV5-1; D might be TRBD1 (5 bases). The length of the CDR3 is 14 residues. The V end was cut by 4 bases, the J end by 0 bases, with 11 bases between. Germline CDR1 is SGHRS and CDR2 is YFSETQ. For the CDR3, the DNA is TGCGCCAGCAGCCGGACATTGAGCTCCTACGAGCAGTACTTC. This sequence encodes CASSRTLSSYEQYF.

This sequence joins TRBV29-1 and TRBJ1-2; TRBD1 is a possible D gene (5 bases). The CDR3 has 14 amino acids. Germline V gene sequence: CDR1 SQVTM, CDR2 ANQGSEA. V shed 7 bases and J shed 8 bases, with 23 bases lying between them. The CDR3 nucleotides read TGCAGCGAGACCCGGGACTCCCGGTTTTTAGGCTACACCTTC. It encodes CSETRDSRFLGYTF.

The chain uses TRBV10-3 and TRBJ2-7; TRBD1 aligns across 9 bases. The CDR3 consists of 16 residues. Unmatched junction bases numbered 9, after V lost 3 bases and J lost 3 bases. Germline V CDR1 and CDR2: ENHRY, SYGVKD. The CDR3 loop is CAISDPSETGGYEQYF. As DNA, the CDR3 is TGTGCCATCAGTGACCCCTCCGAGACAGGGGGCTACGAGCAGTACTTC.

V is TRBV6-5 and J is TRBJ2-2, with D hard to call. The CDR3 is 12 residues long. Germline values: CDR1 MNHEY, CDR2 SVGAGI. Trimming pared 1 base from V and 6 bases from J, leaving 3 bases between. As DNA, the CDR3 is TGTGCCAGCAGTTACTTAGCCGGGGAGCTGTTTTTT. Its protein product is CASSYLAGELFF.

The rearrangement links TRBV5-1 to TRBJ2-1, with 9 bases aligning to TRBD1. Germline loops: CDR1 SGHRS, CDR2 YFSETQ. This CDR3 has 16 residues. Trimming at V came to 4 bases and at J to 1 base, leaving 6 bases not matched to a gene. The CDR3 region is CASSRTGDGSYNEQFF. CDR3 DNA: TGCGCCAGCAGCCGGACAGGGGACGGGTCCTACAATGAGCAGTTCTTC. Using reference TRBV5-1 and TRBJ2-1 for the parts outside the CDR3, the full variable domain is KAGVTQTPRYLIKTRGQQVTLSCSPISGHRSVSWYQQTPGQGLQFLFEYFSETQRNKGNFPGRFSGRQFSNSRSEMNVSTLELGDSALYLCASSRTGDGSYNEQFFGPGTRLTVL.

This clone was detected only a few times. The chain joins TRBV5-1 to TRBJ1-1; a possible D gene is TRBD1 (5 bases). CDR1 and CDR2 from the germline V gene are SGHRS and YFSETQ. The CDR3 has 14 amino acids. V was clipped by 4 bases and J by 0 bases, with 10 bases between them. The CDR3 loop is CASSPGTVNTEAFF. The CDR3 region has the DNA TGCGCCAGCAGCCCTGGGACGGTGAACACTGAAGCTTTCTTT.

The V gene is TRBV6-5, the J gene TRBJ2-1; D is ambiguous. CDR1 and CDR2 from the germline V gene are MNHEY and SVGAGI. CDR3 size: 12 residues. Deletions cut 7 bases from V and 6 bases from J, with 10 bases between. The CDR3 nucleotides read TGTGCCAGCAACGGCTTCATCAATGAGCAGTTCTTC. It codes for CASNGFINEQFF.

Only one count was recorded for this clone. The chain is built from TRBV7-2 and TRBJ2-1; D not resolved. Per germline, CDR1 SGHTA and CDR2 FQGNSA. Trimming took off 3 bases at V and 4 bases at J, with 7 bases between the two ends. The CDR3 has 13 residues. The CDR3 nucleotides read TGTGCCAGCAGCTTTGGCAGGTACAATGAGCAGTTCTTC. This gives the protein CASSFGRYNEQFF.

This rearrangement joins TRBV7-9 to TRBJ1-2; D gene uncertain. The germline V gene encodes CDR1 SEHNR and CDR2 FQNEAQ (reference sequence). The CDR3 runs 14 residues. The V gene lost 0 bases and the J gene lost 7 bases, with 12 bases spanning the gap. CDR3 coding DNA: TGTGCCAGCAGCTTAGCGAAGGCCTCGGGTGGCTACACCTTC. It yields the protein CASSLAKASGGYTF.

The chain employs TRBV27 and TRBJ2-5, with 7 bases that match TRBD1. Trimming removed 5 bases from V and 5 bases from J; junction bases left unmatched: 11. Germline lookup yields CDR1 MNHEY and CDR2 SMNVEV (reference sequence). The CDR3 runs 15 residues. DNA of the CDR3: TGTGCCAGCAGTGCCGAACAGGGGTCCCACGAGACCCAGTACTTC. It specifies CASSAEQGSHETQYF.

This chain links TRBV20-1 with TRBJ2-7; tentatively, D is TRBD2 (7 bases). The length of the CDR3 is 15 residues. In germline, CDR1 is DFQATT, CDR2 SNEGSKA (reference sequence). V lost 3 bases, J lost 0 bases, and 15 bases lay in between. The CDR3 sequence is CSASGGGGSSYEQYF. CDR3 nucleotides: TGCAGTGCTAGTGGTGGGGGCGGGAGCTCCTACGAGCAGTACTTC.

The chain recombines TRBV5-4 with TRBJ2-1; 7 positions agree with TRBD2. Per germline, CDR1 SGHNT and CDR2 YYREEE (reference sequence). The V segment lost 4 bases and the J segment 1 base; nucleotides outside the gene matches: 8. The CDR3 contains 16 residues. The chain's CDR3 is CASSLHILASYNEQFF. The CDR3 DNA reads TGTGCCAGCAGCCTCCATATACTAGCGTCCTACAATGAGCAGTTCTTC.

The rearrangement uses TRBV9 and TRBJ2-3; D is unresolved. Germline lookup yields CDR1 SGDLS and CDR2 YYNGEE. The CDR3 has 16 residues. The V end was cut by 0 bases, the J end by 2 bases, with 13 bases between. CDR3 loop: CASSVEAGRFTDTQYF. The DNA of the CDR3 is TGTGCCAGCAGCGTAGAAGCAGGACGCTTCACAGATACGCAGTATTTT.

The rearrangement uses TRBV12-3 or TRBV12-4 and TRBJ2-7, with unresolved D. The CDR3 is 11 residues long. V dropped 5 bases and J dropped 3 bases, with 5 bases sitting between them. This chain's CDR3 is CASSTNYEQYF. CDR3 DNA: TGTGCCAGCAGTACGAACTACGAGCAGTACTTC.

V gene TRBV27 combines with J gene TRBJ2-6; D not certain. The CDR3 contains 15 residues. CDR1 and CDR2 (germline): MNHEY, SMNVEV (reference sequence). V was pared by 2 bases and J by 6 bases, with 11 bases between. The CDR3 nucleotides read TGTGCCAGCAGTTTACCGAGTGACTCGGCCAACGTCCTGACTTTC. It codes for CASSLPSDSANVLTF.

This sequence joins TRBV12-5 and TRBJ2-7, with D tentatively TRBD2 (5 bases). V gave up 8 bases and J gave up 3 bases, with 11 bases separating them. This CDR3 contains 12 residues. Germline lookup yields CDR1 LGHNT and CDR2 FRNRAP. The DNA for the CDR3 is TGTGCTAGTTCGAACGGGGACTACGAGCAGTACTTC. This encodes CASSNGDYEQYF.

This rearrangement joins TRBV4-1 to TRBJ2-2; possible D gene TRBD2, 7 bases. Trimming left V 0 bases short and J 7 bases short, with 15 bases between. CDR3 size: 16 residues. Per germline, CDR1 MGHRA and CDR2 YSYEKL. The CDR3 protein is CASSQDEIRGGGELFF. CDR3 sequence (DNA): TGCGCCAGCAGCCAAGACGAAATTAGGGGGGGCGGGGAGCTGTTTTTT.

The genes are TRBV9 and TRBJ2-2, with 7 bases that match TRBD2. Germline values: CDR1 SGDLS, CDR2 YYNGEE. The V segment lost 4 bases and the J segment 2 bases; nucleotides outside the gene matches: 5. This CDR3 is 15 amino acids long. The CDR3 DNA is TGTGCCAGCAGCCCCCGGGGGGTTAACACCGGGGAGCTGTTTTTT. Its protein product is CASSPRGVNTGELFF.

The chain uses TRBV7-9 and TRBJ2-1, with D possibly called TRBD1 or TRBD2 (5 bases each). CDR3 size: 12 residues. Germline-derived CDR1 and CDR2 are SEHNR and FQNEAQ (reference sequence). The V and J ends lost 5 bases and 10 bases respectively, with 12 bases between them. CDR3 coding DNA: TGTGCCAGCAGCCTGACCCGGGACGAGCAGTTCTTC. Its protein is CASSLTRDEQFF.

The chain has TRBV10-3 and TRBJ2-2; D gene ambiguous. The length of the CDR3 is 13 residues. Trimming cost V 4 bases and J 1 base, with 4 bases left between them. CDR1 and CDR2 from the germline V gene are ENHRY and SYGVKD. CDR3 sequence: CAISAGNTGELFF. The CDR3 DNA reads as TGTGCCATCAGTGCAGGGAACACCGGGGAGCTGTTTTTT.

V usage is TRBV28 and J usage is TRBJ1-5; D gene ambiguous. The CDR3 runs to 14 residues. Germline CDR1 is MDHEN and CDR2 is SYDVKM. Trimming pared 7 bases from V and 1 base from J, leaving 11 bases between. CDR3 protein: CASNRLGSNQPQHF. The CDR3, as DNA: TGTGCCAGCAATCGACTCGGCAGCAATCAGCCCCAGCATTTT.